This T cell receptor beta chain was captured in a study of Ad26.COV2.S vaccination and SARS-CoV-2 variants. The study, taken as a whole, reports: Possibly, TCR breadth and depth analyses underestimated total T cell responses. The authors reported substantial breadth in spike-specific CD8+ and CD4+ T cell responses after vaccination.

The CDR3 runs to 19 residues. Germline V gives CDR1 SGHTA, CDR2 FQGNSA. The trim removed 1 base at V and 1 base at J, leaving 11 bases unmatched. Some clones are missing from TCRdb's copy, which holds only in-frame ones; the method was immunoSEQ multiplex PCR. The repertoire consists of approximately 360,000 clones, with roughly 80% occurring once and the leading ten covering about 7.4%. As for this clone: Its target is not known.

As to treatment: some 20 received Ad26.COV2.S at low or high dose, single or two shots; roughly five received placebo; per-sample allocation not given. Sampling was performed 63 days after the first vaccine or placebo injection. The shot given was an Ad26 vector that makes Wuhan-strain SARS-CoV-2 spike. The TCR was taken from a person between 18 and 65 years old who received the Ad26.COV2.S COVID-19 vaccine or a placebo. The starting material was peripheral blood, obtained in a trial of Ad26.COV2.S vaccine versus placebo. This chain links TRBV7-2 with TRBJ2-4; 9 bases are shared with TRBD1. CDR3 DNA: TGTGCCAGCAGCTTAGGGGGGACAGGGTGGTTTCTGGCCAAAAACATTCAGTACTTC. Protein: CASSLGGTGWFLAKNIQYF.